The 15 T cell receptor beta chains listed next were all sequenced from one sample in a study of control samples from healthy donors and cancer patients. TCRdb's table, derived via immunoSEQ multiplex PCR, lists solely in-frame clones and lacks some. The table lists 100,000 to 150,000 clones, about 93% of them singletons. The sample consisted of PBMCs. These receptors all come from a man aged 45 to 65 with head and neck cancer.

This clone showed up just once. CDR3 DNA sequence: TGCGCCAGCAGCCCCAAGCCGGGCTCTGGAAACACCATATATTTT. This codes for CASSPKPGSGNTIYF. The chain carries TRBV4-3 and TRBJ1-3; unclear D gene. Germline assignment: CDR1 LGHNA and CDR2 YSLEER. The CDR3 spans 15 residues. V lost 4 bases, J lost 0 bases, and 10 bases lay in between.

The chain carries TRBV5-1 and TRBJ2-7; no clear D gene. CDR3 length equals 14 residues. Trimming took 0 bases from V and 2 from J, leaving 9 bases between them. In germline, CDR1 is SGHRS, CDR2 YFSETQ. DNA for the CDR3: TGCGCCAGCAGCTTGGGGCTAGGCCCCTACGAGCAGTACTTC. As protein: CASSLGLGPYEQYF.

The chain couples TRBV5-4 to TRBJ2-1, with D hard to call. V dropped 4 bases and J dropped 5 bases, with 10 bases sitting between them. The CDR3 extends over 13 amino acids. CDR1 SGHNT and CDR2 YYREEE come from the germline V gene (reference sequence). The CDR3 nucleotides read TGTGCCAGCAGCGTCGGGTTGGACAATGAGCAGTTCTTC. This sequence encodes CASSVGLDNEQFF.

This chain connects TRBV9 to TRBJ2-2, with 8 bases matching TRBD2. The V and J ends lost 2 bases and 4 bases, in that order; junction bases with no gene match: 4. This CDR3 has 15 residues. The germline V gene has CDR1 SGDLS and CDR2 YYNGEE. The CDR3 loop reads CASSVRGGPTGELFF. CDR3 coding DNA: TGTGCCAGCAGCGTTCGGGGGGGCCCCACCGGGGAGCTGTTTTTT. The full variable domain, its missing parts supplied by reference TRBV9 and TRBJ2-2, is DSGVTQTPKHLITATGQRVTLRCSPRSGDLSVYWYQQSLDQGLQFLIQYYNGEERAKGNILERFSAQQFPDLHSELNLSSLELGDSALYFCASSVRGGPTGELFFGEGSRLTVL.

The chain has TRBV18 and TRBJ2-5, with D uncertain. The germline V and J ends were trimmed by 3 bases and 1 base, with 9 bases remaining between them. The CDR3 covers 14 residues. Germline assignment: CDR1 KGHSH and CDR2 LQKENI. CDR3 protein: CASSPYSSQETQYF. CDR3 in DNA: TGTGCCAGCTCACCCTACTCTTCCCAAGAGACCCAGTACTTC.

This rearrangement joins TRBV3-1 (or the pseudogene TRBV3-2) to TRBJ2-7; TRBD2 matches at 8 bases. V lost 5 bases, J lost 3 bases, and 9 bases stayed unmatched. This CDR3 is built from 15 residues. Germline loops: CDR1 LGHDT, CDR2 YNNKEL (reference sequence). The CDR3 DNA reads TGTGCCAGCAGCTCTCGGGGGGGGCAACGCTACGAGCAGTACTTC. It is translated as CASSSRGGQRYEQYF.

The V and J genes are TRBV6-5 and TRBJ1-1; tentative D call: TRBD1 (6 bases). CDR1 and CDR2 from the germline V gene are MNHEY and SVGAGI. This CDR3 has 12 residues. V was shortened by 5 bases and J by 11 bases, with 15 bases between the two germline ends. The CDR3 loop reads CASSPWGPGAFF. The CDR3 DNA reads TGTGCCAGCAGTCCCTGGGGGCCGGGGGCTTTCTTT.

The chain couples TRBV27 to TRBJ2-6, with D perhaps given as TRBD1 or TRBD2 (5 bases each). This CDR3 comprises 15 residues. The V gene lost 6 bases and the J gene lost 4 bases, with 13 bases spanning the gap. Germline assignment: CDR1 MNHEY and CDR2 SMNVEV (reference sequence). The CDR3, as DNA: TGTGCCAGCAGCCCCTTAGGGACCGGGGCCAACGTCCTGACTTTC. Translated: CASSPLGTGANVLTF.

The chain has TRBV12-3 or TRBV12-4 and TRBJ2-7; 8 bases are shared with TRBD1. With V trimmed by 5 bases and J by 2 bases, 2 bases remained unmatched. The CDR3 extends over 13 amino acids. CDR3 residues: CASSRQGTYEQYF. CDR3 coding DNA: TGTGCCAGCAGTCGACAGGGGACCTACGAGCAGTACTTC.

The chain links TRBV30 to TRBJ1-6; D remains ambiguous. Trimming shortened V by 5 bases and J by 7 bases, and 9 bases separated the two germline ends. Germline-derived CDR1 and CDR2 are GTSNPN and SVGIG (reference sequence). The CDR3 covers 12 residues. CDR3: CAWGLTNSPLHF. The CDR3 DNA follows: TGTGCCTGGGGACTGACGAATTCACCCCTCCACTTT.

V gene TRBV27 combines with J gene TRBJ1-6; D might be TRBD1 (5 bases). The CDR3 is 14 residues long. Germline V gene sequence: CDR1 MNHEY, CDR2 SMNVEV (reference sequence). V lost 3 bases and J lost 7, with 10 bases in between. Here the CDR3 DNA reads TGTGCCAGCAGTTTGGGGACGGCAAATTCACCCCTCCACTTT. It yields the protein CASSLGTANSPLHF.

The V and J genes are TRBV3-1 (or the pseudogene TRBV3-2) and TRBJ2-3, with D perhaps assigned TRBD1 or TRBD2 (5 bases each). The CDR3 is made up of 15 amino acids. Deletions cut 4 bases from V and 5 bases from J, with 16 bases between. The germline gives CDR1 LGHDT, CDR2 YNNKEL (reference sequence). This chain's CDR3 is CASSLPRGRGDTQYF. CDR3 coding DNA: TGTGCCAGCAGCCTGCCTCGGGGCCGGGGAGATACGCAGTATTTT.

The gene calls are TRBV11-1 and TRBJ2-6, with no clear D. The CDR3 spans 15 residues. The germline V and J ends were trimmed by 3 bases and 0 bases, with 6 bases remaining between them. Germline CDR1 and CDR2: SGHAT and FQDESV (reference sequence). The CDR3 loop reads CASSFANSGANVLTF. DNA of the CDR3: TGTGCCAGCAGCTTCGCCAACTCTGGGGCCAACGTCCTGACTTTC.

The rearrangement links TRBV19 to TRBJ1-5; D is ambiguous. Germline V gives CDR1 LNHDA, CDR2 SQIVND (reference sequence). There are 14 residues in the CDR3. V was cut by 1 base and J by 1 base, with 5 bases left in between. The CDR3 protein is CASSIAGSNQPQHF. In nucleotides, the CDR3 is TGTGCCAGTAGTATAGCGGGGAGCAATCAGCCCCAGCATTTT.

The V call is TRBV30, the J call TRBJ2-2; the D is unclear. V was pared by 1 base and J by 2 bases, with 2 bases between. Germline CDR1 and CDR2: GTSNPN and SVGIG (reference sequence). The CDR3 has 12 residues. In DNA, the CDR3 is TGTGCCTGGAGTGAAAACACCGGGGAGCTGTTTTTT. Protein product: CAWSENTGELFF.